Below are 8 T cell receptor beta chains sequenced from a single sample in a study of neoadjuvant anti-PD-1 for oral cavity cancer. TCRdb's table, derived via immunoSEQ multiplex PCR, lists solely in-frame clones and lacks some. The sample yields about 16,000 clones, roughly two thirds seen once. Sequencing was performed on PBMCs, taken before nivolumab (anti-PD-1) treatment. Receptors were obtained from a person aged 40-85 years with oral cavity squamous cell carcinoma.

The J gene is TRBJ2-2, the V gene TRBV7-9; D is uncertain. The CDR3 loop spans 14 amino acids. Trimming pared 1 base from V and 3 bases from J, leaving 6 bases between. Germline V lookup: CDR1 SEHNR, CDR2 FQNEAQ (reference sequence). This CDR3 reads CASSLDGYTGELFF. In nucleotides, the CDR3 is TGTGCCAGCAGCTTAGACGGTTACACCGGGGAGCTGTTTTTT.

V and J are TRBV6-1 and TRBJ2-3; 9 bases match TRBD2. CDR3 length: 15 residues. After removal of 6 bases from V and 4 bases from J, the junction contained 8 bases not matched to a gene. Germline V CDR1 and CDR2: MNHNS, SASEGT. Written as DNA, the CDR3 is TGTGCCAGCAGAGCCGGGACTAGCCCATCAGATACGCAGTATTTT. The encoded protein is CASRAGTSPSDTQYF.

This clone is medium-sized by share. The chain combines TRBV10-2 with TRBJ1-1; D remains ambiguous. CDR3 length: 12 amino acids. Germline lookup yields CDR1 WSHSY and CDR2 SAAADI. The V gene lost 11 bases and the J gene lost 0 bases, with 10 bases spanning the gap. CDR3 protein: CASSRMNTEAFF. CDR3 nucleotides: TGCGCCTCCTCACGGATGAACACTGAAGCTTTCTTT.

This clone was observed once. CDR3 in amino acids: CASSLTSLETQYF. In DNA, the CDR3 is TGTGCCAGCAGCCTGACTAGCTTAGAGACCCAGTACTTC. The V call is TRBV11-3, the J call TRBJ2-5; 7 nucleotides match TRBD2. The germline CDR1 and CDR2 sequences are SGHNT and YENEEA. The CDR3 runs 13 residues. The V and J ends lost 5 bases and 4 bases, in that order; junction bases with no gene match: 4.

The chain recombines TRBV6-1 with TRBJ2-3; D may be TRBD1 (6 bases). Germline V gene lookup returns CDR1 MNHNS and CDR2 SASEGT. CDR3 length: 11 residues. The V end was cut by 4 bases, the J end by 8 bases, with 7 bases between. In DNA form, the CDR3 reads TGTGCCAGCAGTGCAGGGGTTACGCAGTATTTT. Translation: CASSAGVTQYF.

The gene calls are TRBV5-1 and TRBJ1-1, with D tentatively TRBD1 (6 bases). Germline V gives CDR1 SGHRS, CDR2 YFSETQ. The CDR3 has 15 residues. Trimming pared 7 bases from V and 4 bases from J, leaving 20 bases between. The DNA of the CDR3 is TGCGCCAGCGCCTCTGGTGGAGGGGGAAGCACTGAAGCTTTCTTT. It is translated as CASASGGGGSTEAFF.

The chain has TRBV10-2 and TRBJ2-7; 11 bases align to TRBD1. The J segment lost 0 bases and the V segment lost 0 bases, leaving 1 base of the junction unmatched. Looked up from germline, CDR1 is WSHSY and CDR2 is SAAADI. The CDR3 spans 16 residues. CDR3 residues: CASSESGTGGSYEQYF. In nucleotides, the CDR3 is TGCGCCAGCAGTGAGTCTGGGACAGGGGGCTCCTACGAGCAGTACTTC.

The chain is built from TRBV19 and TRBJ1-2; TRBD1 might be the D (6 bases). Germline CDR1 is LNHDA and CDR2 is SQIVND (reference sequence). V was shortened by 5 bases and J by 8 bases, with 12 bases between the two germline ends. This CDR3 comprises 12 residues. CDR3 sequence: CASSLQGWGYTF. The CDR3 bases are TGTGCCAGTAGTTTACAGGGTTGGGGCTACACCTTC.